Listed here are 10 T cell receptor beta chains from one sample, sequenced in a study of metastatic and nonmetastatic thyroid tumors (dated by TCRdb to the early 2020s). Library prep was done by PCR. The sample was run on an Illumina HiSeq 4000. TCRdb reworked the public reads: Q25 trimming with fastp, MiXCR clone assembly, productive beta chains retained. Here the sample has about 21,000 clones; around 13% occur a single time. The top ten constitute around a quarter of the sample. None of the patients had been given any treatment before thyroid surgery. Sequenced material: blood. The source is a female donor with papillary thyroid cancer or a benign thyroid nodule (not recorded which). Some clones in this sample may be carry-over from other donors' samples.

This clone showed up just a few times. This chain connects TRBV6-4 to TRBJ2-7; the D gene is possibly TRBD1 (6 bases). Trimming pared 8 bases from V and 0 bases from J, leaving 23 bases between. Germline loops: CDR1 MRHNA, CDR2 SNTAGT. The CDR3 length is 17 residues. The CDR3 DNA is TGTGCCAGCTCAGCCCCCCTAAGCCGGGACACCTCCTACGAGCAGTACGTC. Translation gives CASSAPLSRDTSYEQYV.

This clone ranks as medium-sized (0.01 to 0.1%). The chain employs TRBV28 and TRBJ2-5, with D hard to call. The CDR3 has 15 amino acids. V dropped 6 bases and J dropped 1 base, with 15 bases sitting between them. CDR1 and CDR2 (germline): MDHEN, SYDVKM. Here the CDR3 DNA reads TGTGCCAGCAGCCCCGATTGGGTCACCCAAGAGACCCAGTACTTC. Its protein product is CASSPDWVTQETQYF.

This clone was found many times. V gene TRBV15 combines with J gene TRBJ2-2, with 10 bases fitting TRBD2. J gave up 5 bases and V 3 bases, and 9 bases lay outside the gene matches. The CDR3 spans 17 residues. In germline, CDR1 is LNHNV, CDR2 YYDKDF (reference sequence). CDR3 DNA sequence: TGTGCCACCAGCAGCCTTAGCGGGAGGTTTGTGACCGGGGAGCTGTTTTTT. Translating it yields CATSSLSGRFVTGELFF.

This chain joins TRBV5-6 and TRBJ1-2; TRBD1 matches at 7 bases. Trimming took 4 bases from V and 10 from J; bases not matched to a gene: 10. Germline CDR1 is SGHDT and CDR2 is YYEEEE. CDR3 length equals 13 residues. CDR3 DNA: TGTGCCAGCAGCCGTACGGGACAGTGGGACTACACCTTC. Encoded protein: CASSRTGQWDYTF.

This clone has at least ten counts. This chain links TRBV11-1 with TRBJ2-3; 10 positions agree with TRBD1. CDR3 size: 16 residues. From germline, CDR1 is SGHAT and CDR2 FQDESV (reference sequence). V trimming: 1 base; J trimming: 2 bases; junction bases outside the gene matches: 3. CDR3 nucleotide sequence: TGTGCCAGCAGCTTAGGGACAGGGGGGTTCACAGATACGCAGTATTTT. Protein: CASSLGTGGFTDTQYF.

This clone showed up many times. The chain combines TRBV6-1 with TRBJ1-5; TRBD1 might be the D (5 bases). Germline lookup yields CDR1 MNHNS and CDR2 SASEGT. V was pared by 6 bases and J by 2 bases, with 11 bases between. The length of the CDR3 is 14 residues. Here the CDR3 reads CASSGALGNQPQHF. CDR3 DNA: TGTGCCAGCAGCGGGGCTCTGGGCAATCAGCCCCAGCATTTT.

This clone is medium-sized within its sample. The chain has TRBV2 and TRBJ1-2; D is uncertain. Between the trimmed V and J ends, which lost 3 bases and 2 bases, there was a span of 13 bases. CDR3 length: 15 residues. The germline CDR1 and CDR2 sequences are SNHLY and FYNNEI. CDR3 nucleotide sequence: TGTGCCAGCAGTGAGGGGTTCGGACTGAACTATGGCTACACCTTC. It encodes CASSEGFGLNYGYTF. The complete variable domain, with remaining parts taken from reference TRBV2 and TRBJ1-2, reads EPEVTQTPSHQVTQMGQEVILRCVPISNHLYFYWYRQILGQKVEFLVSFYNNEISEKSEIFDDQFSVERPDGSNFTLKIRSTKLEDSAMYFCASSEGFGLNYGYTFGSGTRLTVV.

This clone was seen only a few times. This may be a read error: a much more frequent sequence differs by one nucleotide. The chain carries TRBV12-3 or TRBV12-4 and TRBJ2-5; the match to TRBD1 covers 7 bases. The CDR3 covers 15 residues. CDR3 DNA sequence: TGCGCCAGCAGTTTACGCCGAGGGGGCGCGGAGACCCAGTACTTC. Translation gives CASSLRRGGAETQYF.

This clone appeared many times. This chain joins TRBV20-1 and TRBJ2-7; 16 nucleotides agree with TRBD2. Per germline, CDR1 DFQATT and CDR2 SNEGSKA (reference sequence). The CDR3 is 14 residues long. V lost 6 bases, J lost 2 bases, and 1 base stayed unmatched. In nucleotides, the CDR3 is TGCAGTGCAGGGACTAGCGGGAGGGCCTACGAGCAGTACTTC. This translates into CSAGTSGRAYEQYF.

To note about this clone: A much bigger clone sits one base away, suggesting this may be a read error. The chain couples TRBV4-3 to TRBJ1-1, with D tentatively TRBD1 (5 bases). From germline, CDR1 is LGHNA and CDR2 YSLEER. Trimming took off 1 base at V and 5 bases at J, with 8 bases between the two ends. CDR3 length: 13 residues. CDR3 amino acids: CASSQGRTTEAFF. CDR3 nucleotides: TGCGCCAGCAGCCAAGGCAGGACAACTGAAGCTTTCTTT.